Presented here are 5 T cell receptor beta chains from one specimen sequenced in a study of T cells in Graves' hyperthyroidism and ophthalmopathy. RNA transcripts served as the template for amplifying TCR beta CDR3 regions. A set of HTBI primers served as the primers for a first-round RT-PCR of the TCR CDR3. TCRdb reprocessed the multiplex PCR reads with MiXCR, giving one entry per CDR3 protein. The data hold under 400,000 distinct CDR3 sequences, with 15% to 20% observed a single time. The sample taken for sequencing was blood. These receptor sequences come from a woman in her forties with Graves' ophthalmopathy.

This clonotype was found many times. The chain has TRBV12-3 or TRBV12-4 and TRBJ1-1; D gene ambiguous. Between the trimmed V and J ends, which lost 5 bases and 0 bases, there was a span of 7 bases. The CDR3 consists of 13 residues. The CDR3: CASSTRLNTEAFF. The CDR3 DNA follows: TGTGCCAGCAGTACACGATTGAACACTGAAGCTTTCTTT.

V usage is TRBV6-1 and J usage is TRBJ2-7; D gene ambiguous. V dropped 8 bases and J dropped 7 bases, with 12 bases sitting between them. CDR1 is MNHNS, CDR2 SASEGT, per germline. The CDR3 is 11 amino acids. The CDR3 DNA is TGTGCCAGCGGCCACCCGGGTGAGCAGTACTTC. Residues: CASGHPGEQYF.

The V call is TRBV11-2, the J call TRBJ1-2, with TRBD1 identical over 10 bases. In germline, CDR1 is SGHAT, CDR2 FQNNGV. V lost 3 bases to trimming and J lost 4 bases; unmatched junction nucleotides: 5. The CDR3 runs to 15 residues. The DNA of the CDR3 is TGTGCCAGCAGCTTTTGGACAGGGGGAGGCTATGGCTACACCTTC. Its protein product is CASSFWTGGGYGYTF.

The chain joins TRBV7-2 to TRBJ2-5; TRBD1 matches 7 bases. This CDR3 has 14 amino acids. After removal of 6 bases from V and 3 bases from J, the junction contained 7 bases not matched to a gene. CDR1 and CDR2 from the germline V gene are SGHTA and FQGNSA. CDR3 sequence: CASSLNRGEETQYF. The CDR3 bases are TGTGCCAGCAGTTTAAACAGGGGAGAAGAGACCCAGTACTTC.

This clonotype was recorded many times. The chain employs TRBV28 and TRBJ1-1, with D maybe TRBD1 (5 bases). CDR1 is MDHEN and CDR2 is SYDVKM in the germline V gene. The V end was cut by 2 bases, the J end by 4 bases, with 8 bases between. The CDR3 has 13 residues. Written as DNA, the CDR3 is TGTGCCAGCAGTTTACCCGACAGCACTGAAGCTTTCTTT. Amino acids: CASSLPDSTEAFF.